Shown below are 8 T cell receptor beta chains from a single sample sequenced in a study of pediatric ulcerative colitis. Profiled with immunoSEQ multiplex PCR; TCRdb holds only in-frame clones, not every one. This sample has about 22,000 clones, with about 71% found just once. Rectal tissue came from one to two pinch biopsies taken at colonoscopy. The sample was gut tissue. These receptors all stem from a boy between 5 and 17 years old with severe ulcerative colitis.

The chain is built from TRBV27 and TRBJ1-2; the D is unclear. Trimming pared 5 bases from V and 8 bases from J, leaving 15 bases between. CDR3 length equals 13 residues. The germline V gene encodes CDR1 MNHEY and CDR2 SMNVEV (reference sequence). The CDR3 region has the DNA TGTGCCAGCAGTCCTGGGCTGCGTGAGGGCTACACCTTC. Translation: CASSPGLREGYTF.

The chain recombines TRBV30 with TRBJ1-2; 7 bases align to TRBD1. Germline-derived CDR1 and CDR2 are GTSNPN and SVGIG (reference sequence). This CDR3 region has 13 residues. J lost 6 bases, V lost 4 bases, and 8 bases had no gene match. DNA of the CDR3: TGTGCCTGGAACCGGGCAGGGGGAAATGGCTACACCTTC. Protein product: CAWNRAGGNGYTF.

The chain uses TRBV27 and TRBJ1-5, with TRBD1 as a possible D gene (5 bases). There are 21 residues in the CDR3. Trimming stripped 3 bases from V and 0 bases from J, with 27 bases between. Per the germline V gene, CDR1 is MNHEY and CDR2 is SMNVEV (reference sequence). CDR3 DNA: TGTGCCAGCAGTTTCCTGCTTAAGGGGTGCGGTTTCAATTATAGCAATCAGCCCCAGCATTTT. It yields the protein CASSFLLKGCGFNYSNQPQHF.

J is TRBJ2-1 and V is TRBV21-1; TRBD2 was called by the table and not checked on the DNA. TRBV21-1 is flagged as a pseudogene. CDR3 length: 16 residues. The CDR3 spells CAHKGGAKSSYNEQFF. The CDR3 coding sequence is TGTGCCCATAAGGGGGGGGCCAAAAGCTCCTACAATGAGCAGTTCTTC.

V usage is TRBV2 and J usage is TRBJ2-1, with 9 bases that match TRBD1. The trim removed 10 bases at V and 9 bases at J, leaving 10 bases unmatched. CDR1 and CDR2 (germline): SNHLY, FYNNEI. The CDR3 covers 13 residues. Here the CDR3 reads CATSRDRATEQFF. The CDR3 bases are TGTGCCACCTCGCGGGACAGGGCGACTGAGCAGTTCTTC.

The genes are TRBV6-5 and TRBJ2-7, with TRBD2 as a possible D gene (7 bases). This CDR3 region has 13 residues. V lost 7 bases to trimming and J lost 4 bases, with 14 bases between them. Germline V lookup: CDR1 MNHEY, CDR2 SVGAGI. CDR3 residues: CASTSAGAYEQYF. The CDR3 nucleotides read TGTGCCAGCACTTCGGCGGGGGCTTACGAGCAGTACTTC.

This chain links TRBV5-1 with TRBJ1-2, with no clear D. The CDR3 consists of 14 residues. The V gene lost 0 bases and the J gene lost 8 bases, with 14 bases spanning the gap. Germline-derived CDR1 and CDR2 are SGHRS and YFSETQ. This chain's CDR3 is CASSLAEAVVGYTF. The CDR3, as DNA: TGCGCCAGCAGCTTGGCCGAGGCAGTTGTCGGCTACACCTTC.

This clone has more than one count but fewer than ten. The chain is built from TRBV27 and TRBJ1-2, with a weak D call TRBD1 (6 bases). There are 15 residues in the CDR3. Trimming cost V 7 bases and J 7 bases, with 22 bases left between them. Germline V gene sequence: CDR1 MNHEY, CDR2 SMNVEV (reference sequence). The CDR3 nucleotides read TGTGCCAGCACTAACGGCCTCACCCCAGGGGCTGGCTACACCTTC. Its protein product is CASTNGLTPGAGYTF.